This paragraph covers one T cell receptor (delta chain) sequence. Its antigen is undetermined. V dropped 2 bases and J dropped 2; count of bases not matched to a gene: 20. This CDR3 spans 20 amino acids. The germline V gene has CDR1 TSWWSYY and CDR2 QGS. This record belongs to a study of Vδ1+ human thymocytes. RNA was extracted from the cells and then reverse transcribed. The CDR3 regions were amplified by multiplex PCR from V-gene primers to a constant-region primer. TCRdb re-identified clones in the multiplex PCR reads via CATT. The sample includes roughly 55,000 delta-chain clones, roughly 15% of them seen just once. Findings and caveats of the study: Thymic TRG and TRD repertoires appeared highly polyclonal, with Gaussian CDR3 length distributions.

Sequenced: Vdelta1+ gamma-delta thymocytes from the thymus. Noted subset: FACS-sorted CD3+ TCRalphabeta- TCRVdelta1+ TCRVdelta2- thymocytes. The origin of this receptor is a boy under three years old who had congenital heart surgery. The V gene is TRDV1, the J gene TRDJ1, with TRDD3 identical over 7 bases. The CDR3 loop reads CALGETGRILSGGKTDKLIF. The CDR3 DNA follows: TGTGCTCTTGGGGAAACTGGGCGGATCCTATCTGGGGGTAAGACCGATAAACTCATCTTT.